This TCR beta chain came from a study of blood T cells in healthy people across ages (dated by TCRdb to between 2015 and 2017). About the study as a whole: In model experiments, template switching captured roughly one uniquely barcoded TCR beta cDNA molecule for every two T cells. Donors were grouped into four age groups: young (average about 15 years), middle-aged (over 35), aged (about 60) and long-lived (approximately 82). For two donors (one aged 18 to 30 and one aged 80 or older), the study analyzed two additional independent replicas of 1 million unique cDNA reads from the same blood draw. Using deep sequencing normalized with unique cDNA molecular identifiers, the study measured how TCR beta repertoire diversity changes with age.

At the junction V is shortened by 7 bases and J by 2 bases; bases outside the gene matches: 15. CDR1 and CDR2, per the germline V gene, are SQVTM and ANQGSEA. The CDR3 contains 19 residues, cysteine and phenylalanine counted. Only the CDR3 part of the read is kept: 57 bases, read in frame from the first base. Donors were 39 systemically healthy Caucasian individuals from Russia aged 6 to 90 years. Around 10 milliliters of peripheral blood were drawn from each donor into EDTA-treated Vacutainer tubes. Ficoll-Paque density-gradient centrifugation was used to isolate PBMCs, with at least 6 million obtained per sample. Trizol reagent was used to extract total RNA from PBMCs, with at least 5 micrograms per sample. For every donor, an aliquot of PBMCs went through flow cytometry to measure the percentages of naive CD45RAhigh/CD27high T cells. Library prep was done by 5' RACE. These reads were obtained on an Illumina HiSeq 2500. The second PCR ran for roughly 6 to 11 cycles and used a J-beta primer mix along with a sample-barcoded 5' primer. Each TCR beta cDNA molecule received a unique molecular identifier from a template-switch 5' adaptor carrying 12 random nucleotides. Each sample yielded at least 3 million CDR3-containing paired-end reads. All of the RNA was converted into first-strand cDNA using the Mint cDNA synthesis kit, with a TRBC-specific oligonucleotide serving as the primer. Following uracil-DNA glycosylase treatment, a first 18-cycle PCR with universal primers M1SS and BC2_uni_R was performed on all cDNA. Regarding the original processing steps: For normalization, 1 million high-quality reads were randomly selected from each sample, with every read carrying a distinct molecular identifier. Instead of being binned into consensus sequences, reads with shared molecular identifiers were discarded. CDR3 identification, clonotype clustering and error correction used MiTCR with a Q25 quality threshold and the strictest error-elimination algorithm. A nonparametric unseen species model with Euler transformation was used to estimate a lower bound on total TCR beta diversity. Starting from the raw public reads, TCRdb applied fastp trimming at Q25, assembled clones with MiXCR and retained in-frame beta chains. Every distinct CDR3 protein forms one entry, paired with its most common genes and DNA. Here the V and J calls rest on TCRdb's processing, not on the authors' analysis. The sample table holds 750,000 or so distinct CDR3 sequences, of which around a quarter were seen once. The ten largest clones add up to roughly 9% of the sample.

Study-wide findings and limitations: Estimates of total diversity based on one million sequenced T cells were considered lower bounds and underestimates. Compared with the aged group, the long-lived group had more naive CD4+ T cells, fewer expanded clones and increased TCR diversity, suggesting age selection. Because donor CMV infection status was unknown, age-related changes in expanded clonotypes were potentially confounded. Observed TCR beta diversity per million T cells fell roughly linearly with age, and a significant reduction was already apparent by age roughly 41. Observed TCR beta diversity correlated strongly with the percentage of naive T cells measured by flow cytometry. Since profiling was done on bulk unsorted PBMCs, naive and antigen-experienced compartments could not be conclusively compared.

About this clonotype: The antigen it binds to is not known. No base quality values were provided; no much bigger clone lies one nucleotide off.

This sample also belongs to another study, concerning T cells of mothers and their children. That second report states: The donors were nine systemically healthy Caucasian individuals, made up of three mothers and their six children. cDNA synthesis used all of the extracted RNA, with 1.5 ug of RNA in each 15 ul reaction. In the second PCR, the M1S primer introduced both the sample barcodes and 2-4 random nucleotides. Each mother yielded over 9 million TCR beta CDR3 reads and each child 2.5 million to 3 million reads. In both related and unrelated pairs, thymic selection shapes the output of TCR recombination in a similar way, with inherited differences having only a minor effect. Normalized repertoire overlap in related mother-child pairs was always slightly higher than in unrelated mother-child pairs, but the difference was never significant. With a sensitivity of around 97 clones per million clonotypes, no persistent microchimeric T cell clones were detected. The study used deep NGS to compare TCR beta repertoires of mothers and children, seeking features distinguishing related mother-child pairs from unrelated individuals. On average, the children were about 12 +/- 4 years old, while the mothers were about 38 +/- 4 years old. After adapters were ligated using NEBNext reagents, the libraries underwent 100+100 nt paired-end sequencing on an Illumina HiSeq 2000. To prevent cross-contamination, the mother and child libraries were prepared one month apart and sequenced in separate runs. Each donor had between about 450,000 and 2,200,000 distinct TCR beta clonotypes identified. Naive TCR beta clonotypes were estimated from low-frequency clonotypes matched to each donor's FACS-determined naive share, without sorting.

The sequenced sample consisted of blood. The sequence derives from a boy between 10 and 17 years old in good health. The rearranged chain carries TRBV29-1 and TRBJ2-2; 14 bases in the junction line up with TRBD2. The CDR3 reads as follows: CSAVVTSGRAAPNTGELFF. The nucleotide sequence is TGCAGCGCTGTAGTGACTAGCGGGAGGGCAGCCCCAAACACCGGGGAGCTGTTTTTT.